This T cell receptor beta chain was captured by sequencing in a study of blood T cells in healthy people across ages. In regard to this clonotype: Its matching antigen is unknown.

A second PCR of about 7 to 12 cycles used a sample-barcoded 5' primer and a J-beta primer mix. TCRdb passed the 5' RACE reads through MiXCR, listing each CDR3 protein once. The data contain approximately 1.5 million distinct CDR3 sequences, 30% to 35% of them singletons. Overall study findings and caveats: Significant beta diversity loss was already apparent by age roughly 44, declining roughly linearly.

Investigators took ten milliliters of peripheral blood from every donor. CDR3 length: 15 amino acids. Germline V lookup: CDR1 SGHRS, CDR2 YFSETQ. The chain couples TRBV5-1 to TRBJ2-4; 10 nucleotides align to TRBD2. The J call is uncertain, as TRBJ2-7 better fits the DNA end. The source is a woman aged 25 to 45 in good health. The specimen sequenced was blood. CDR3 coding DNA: TGCGCCAGCAGCTTGGGCGGGACTAGCGCTAACGAGCAGTACTTC. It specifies CASSLGGTSANEQYF.